This T cell receptor beta chain stems from a study of blood T cell repertoires in COVID-19. Per the study methods: Amplification of reference gene primers provided the estimated nucleated cell counts. This table comes from immunoSEQ multiplex PCR, and its TCRdb copy is limited to in-frame clones, with some not included. The V and J calls and clone size come from that table; D and trimming were worked out from the DNA. The sample shows 250,000 to 350,000 clones, roughly 90% of them seen only once. CDR3 length equals 15 residues. V shed 4 bases, J shed 8 bases, and the junction held 8 bases outside the gene matches. CDR1 is MNHEY and CDR2 is SVGAGI in the germline V gene.

This sequence originates from a woman aged 45-65 years with active or convalescent COVID-19. The sequenced sample consisted of peripheral blood. This rearrangement joins TRBV6-5 to TRBJ1-6; 7 nucleotides agree with TRBD1. The DNA of the CDR3 is TGTGCCAGCAGTTTGGAGGGACAGCCCTATTCACCCCTCCACTTT. This gives the protein CASSLEGQPYSPLHF.